These 17 T cell receptor beta chains came from one sample sequenced in a study of T cells in Graves' hyperthyroidism and ophthalmopathy. Using RNA transcripts as the source, TCR beta CDR3 regions were amplified. An initial round of RT-PCR targeting the TCR CDR3 relied on the HTBI primer set. TCRdb redid the calling of the multiplex PCR reads with MiXCR, one entry per CDR3 protein. The profile shows around 380,000 distinct CDR3 sequences, roughly 14% of them singletons. Sample: blood. All receptors derive from a man younger than 45 with Graves' hyperthyroidism that later progressed to Graves' ophthalmopathy.

This clonotype was observed a handful of times. The chain uses TRBV6-1 and TRBJ1-2, with D perhaps TRBD1 (6 bases). Per the germline V gene, CDR1 is MNHNS and CDR2 is SASEGT. Trimming pared 7 bases from V and 4 bases from J, leaving 16 bases between. CDR3 size: 14 residues. The chain's CDR3 is CASTPSGGAYGYTF. The CDR3 DNA is TGTGCCAGCACACCATCGGGGGGGGCCTATGGCTACACCTTC.

This clonotype came up many times. The chain employs TRBV5-1 and TRBJ1-1; D possibly corresponds to TRBD1 (5 bases). The CDR3 loop spans 15 amino acids. V lost 1 base and J lost 3, with 13 bases in between. Germline CDR1 is SGHRS and CDR2 is YFSETQ. CDR3 DNA sequence: TGCGCCAGCAGCTTGTTCAGGGTTTGGGACACTGAAGCTTTCTTT. Translation gives CASSLFRVWDTEAFF.

V usage is TRBV7-3 and J usage is TRBJ1-4; 8 bases fit TRBD1. CDR3 size: 16 residues. The V gene's germline CDR1 is SGHTA and CDR2 FQGTGA. V dropped 6 bases and J dropped 7; count of bases not matched to a gene: 13. The CDR3 DNA reads as TGTGCCAGCAGTCAGAGACAGGGGCCCGGAGGTGAAAAACTGTTTTTT. This translates into CASSQRQGPGGEKLFF.

The table lists this clonotype with a count of one. V gene TRBV6-5 combines with J gene TRBJ2-4, with 7 bases fitting TRBD1. The CDR3 loop spans 17 amino acids. The junction had 7 bases not matched to a gene; V was cut back by 2 bases and J by 0 bases. Germline-derived CDR1 and CDR2 are MNHEY and SVGAGI. The CDR3 bases are TGTGCCAGCAGTTACCCCACAGGGGCACTAGCCAAAAACATTCAGTACTTC. It codes for CASSYPTGALAKNIQYF.

This rearrangement joins TRBV7-9 to TRBJ1-1; perhaps TRBD1 as D (5 bases). CDR3 length equals 14 residues. Germline loops: CDR1 SEHNR, CDR2 FQNEAQ (reference sequence). V was pared by 3 bases and J by 4 bases, with 12 bases between. The CDR3 region has the DNA TGTGCCAGCAGCTTGGCAGGGCTCACCACTGAAGCTTTCTTT. Its protein product is CASSLAGLTTEAFF.

This clonotype was observed many times. This chain connects TRBV7-2 to TRBJ2-3, with TRBD2 matching over 13 bases. The CDR3 is made up of 16 amino acids. V lost 5 bases to trimming and J lost 0 bases; unmatched junction nucleotides: 2. The germline V gene encodes CDR1 SGHTA and CDR2 FQGNSA. The CDR3 is CASSLGLAGSTDTQYF. The DNA of the CDR3 is TGTGCCAGCAGCCTGGGACTAGCGGGAAGCACAGATACGCAGTATTTT.

The sample holds many counts of this clonotype. J is TRBJ2-1 and V is TRBV9; possible D gene TRBD1, 5 bases. Germline V lookup: CDR1 SGDLS, CDR2 YYNGEE. The CDR3 runs 14 residues. V lost 0 bases, J lost 7 bases, and 11 bases lay in between. The CDR3 nucleotides are TGTGCCAGCAGCGTAGATGGGGCCAGAAATGAGCAGTTCTTC. It codes for CASSVDGARNEQFF.

The chain recombines TRBV29-1 with TRBJ2-5; 8 bases are shared with TRBD1. Trimming at V came to 0 bases and at J to 5 bases, leaving 5 bases not matched to a gene. The length of the CDR3 is 14 residues. Germline V gene lookup returns CDR1 SQVTM and CDR2 ANQGSEA. CDR3 coding DNA: TGCAGCGTTGAAGACAGGGGGCGCGTGGAGACCCAGTACTTC. Its translation: CSVEDRGRVETQYF. Full variable domain (remainder filled in from reference TRBV29-1 and TRBJ2-5): SAVISQKPSRDICQRGTSLTIQCQVDSQVTMMFWYRQQPGQSLTLIATANQGSEATYESGFVIDKFPISRPNLTFSTLTVSNMSPEDSSIYLCSVEDRGRVETQYFGPGTRLLVL.

This clonotype showed up many times. The V call is TRBV11-2, the J call TRBJ2-7; 9 bases align to TRBD2. The CDR3 extends over 15 amino acids. The V gene's germline CDR1 is SGHAT and CDR2 FQNNGV. The junction had 8 bases not matched to a gene; V was cut back by 5 bases and J by 3 bases. DNA of the CDR3: TGTGCCAGCAGCATTAGCGGGGGTGTTGGCTACGAGCAGTACTTC. As protein: CASSISGGVGYEQYF.

This clonotype was seen only a few times. The chain carries TRBV4-2 and TRBJ2-3; D uncertain. Per the germline V gene, CDR1 is LGHNA and CDR2 is YNFKEQ. Trimming left V 0 bases short and J 5 bases short, with 12 bases between. This CDR3 is built from 15 residues. CDR3 nucleotides: TGTGCCAGCAGCCAAGATCCGAAGTTAGGAGATACGCAGTATTTT. Translating gives CASSQDPKLGDTQYF.

The rearrangement uses TRBV13 and TRBJ1-2; 10 bases match TRBD1. Germline V CDR1 and CDR2: PRHDT, FYEKMQ (reference sequence). The CDR3 totals 16 residues. V was clipped by 5 bases and J by 4 bases; unmatched bases: 10. CDR3 nucleotides: TGTGCCAGCAGCGATACACTGGGACAGGGGAGCTATGGCTACACCTTC. This gives the protein CASSDTLGQGSYGYTF.

This clonotype was observed at least ten times. The rearrangement joins TRBV24-1 to TRBJ2-1; 8 bases are a match to TRBD2. Trimming removed 1 base from V and 1 base from J; junction bases left unmatched: 11. Germline V CDR1 and CDR2: KGHDR, SFDVKD. This CDR3 contains 19 residues. This CDR3 reads CATSDFGPRGGISYNEQFF. The CDR3, as DNA: TGTGCCACCAGTGATTTCGGCCCCCGGGGGGGAATATCCTACAATGAGCAGTTCTTC.

There are many counts of this clonotype. The V gene is TRBV5-4, the J gene TRBJ2-5, with a possible D match to TRBD2 (6 bases). The CDR3 totals 13 residues. Germline CDR1 reads SGHNT; CDR2 reads YYREEE (reference sequence). V gave up 3 bases and J gave up 7 bases, with 13 bases separating them. The CDR3 DNA reads as TGTGCCAGCAGCTGGAGGGGAGAGGTGACCCAGTACTTC. As protein: CASSWRGEVTQYF.

This clonotype was seen a handful of times. The rearrangement links TRBV19 to TRBJ2-3, with 7 bases fitting TRBD1. CDR1 is LNHDA and CDR2 is SQIVND in the germline V gene (reference sequence). With 5 bases clipped from V and 2 bases from J, the junction kept 13 bases outside the gene matches. CDR3 length: 17 amino acids. This CDR3 is CASSQPTGTEYTDTQYF. The CDR3 DNA sequence: TGTGCCAGTAGTCAGCCGACCGGGACAGAGTACACAGATACGCAGTATTTT.

V usage is TRBV19 and J usage is TRBJ1-1; TRBD1 agrees at 10 bases. V shed 7 bases, J shed 4 bases, and the junction held 9 bases outside the gene matches. This CDR3 spans 15 amino acids. The germline V gene has CDR1 LNHDA and CDR2 SQIVND (reference sequence). CDR3 DNA: TGTGCCAGTATCGGGGCGGGACAGGGGTTCACTGAAGCTTTCTTT. Protein: CASIGAGQGFTEAFF.

This clonotype was detected a few times. CDR3 in DNA: TGTGCCAGCGAACCGGGACAGGGTGTTTACGAGCAGTACTTC. It yields the protein CASEPGQGVYEQYF. The chain has TRBV28 and TRBJ2-7; 9 bases line up with TRBD1. With V trimmed by 8 bases and J by 4 bases, 9 bases remained unmatched. The CDR3 sequence is 14 residues long. Germline CDR1 reads MDHEN; CDR2 reads SYDVKM.

The V gene is TRBV7-9, the J gene TRBJ2-3; TRBD2 matches 8 bases. The CDR3 is 16 amino acids. Trimming cost V 3 bases and J 6 bases; bases outside gene matches: 11. Germline loops: CDR1 SEHNR, CDR2 FQNEAQ (reference sequence). The CDR3 is CASSFLWLAGGDTQYF. The CDR3, as DNA: TGTGCCAGCAGCTTCCTCTGGCTAGCGGGTGGTGATACGCAGTATTTT.